This passage covers 23 T cell receptor beta chains from one sample sequenced in a study of cytotoxic CD8 clonotypes in ibrutinib-treated CLL. TCRdb's copy holds only in-frame clones and misses some; the assay was immunoSEQ multiplex PCR. The sample lists about 50,000 clones, around 68% seen once, with about two fifths in the top ten. The sequenced sample was PBMCs, obtained after 12 months of ibrutinib treatment. The receptors derive from a human donor with chronic lymphocytic leukemia.

This clone was seen once. The gene calls are TRBV5-1 and TRBJ2-5; 14 positions match TRBD2. J gave up 3 bases and V 0 bases, and 1 base lay outside the gene matches. The CDR3 has 16 amino acids. Germline V gene sequence: CDR1 SGHRS, CDR2 YFSETQ. CDR3 loop: CASSLGGLAGEETQYF. CDR3 sequence (DNA): TGCGCCAGCAGCTTGGGGGGACTAGCGGGAGAAGAGACCCAGTACTTC.

V is TRBV29-1 and J is TRBJ2-1; D ambiguous. The CDR3 sequence is 16 residues long. The V gene's germline CDR1 is SQVTM and CDR2 ANQGSEA. V was trimmed by 5 bases and J by 0 bases, leaving 17 bases between them. CDR3 in amino acids: CSVPHFWGSSYNEQFF. DNA of the CDR3: TGCAGCGTTCCTCACTTTTGGGGAAGCTCCTACAATGAGCAGTTCTTC.

This clone was observed a few times. CDR3 amino acids: CASSFAGGEPQHF. In nucleotides, the CDR3 is TGTGCCAGCAGCTTCGCTGGGGGGGAGCCCCAGCATTTT. The genes are TRBV7-9 and TRBJ1-5; a weak D match, TRBD1 (5 bases). The germline gives CDR1 SEHNR, CDR2 FQNEAQ (reference sequence). V lost 3 bases and J 8 bases, leaving 11 bases between the germline ends. This CDR3 region has 13 residues.

This chain connects TRBV5-1 to TRBJ2-3, with 7 bases lining up with TRBD1. Germline loops: CDR1 SGHRS, CDR2 YFSETQ. This CDR3 is 15 amino acids long. The ends lost 3 bases at V and 6 bases at J; junction bases unmatched: 10. CDR3 loop: CASSYRQGRLDTQYF. CDR3 sequence (DNA): TGCGCCAGCAGCTATAGACAGGGAAGACTGGATACGCAGTATTTT. Drawing the rest from reference TRBV5-1 and TRBJ2-3, the complete variable domain is KAGVTQTPRYLIKTRGQQVTLSCSPISGHRSVSWYQQTPGQGLQFLFEYFSETQRNKGNFPGRFSGRQFSNSRSEMNVSTLELGDSALYLCASSYRQGRLDTQYFGPGTRLTVL.

This chain connects TRBV10-3 to TRBJ2-1; D is ambiguous. Trimming cost V 11 bases and J 8 bases, with 19 bases left between them. Germline CDR1 is ENHRY and CDR2 is SYGVKD. This CDR3 contains 13 residues. The CDR3 loop is CAARRTSVDEQFF. The CDR3 DNA follows: TGTGCCGCCCGTCGTACATCGGTCGATGAGCAGTTCTTC.

This chain uses TRBV9 with TRBJ1-1; D may be TRBD1 (6 bases). V was shortened by 3 bases and J by 7 bases, with 13 bases between the two germline ends. Germline CDR1 reads SGDLS; CDR2 reads YYNGEE. CDR3 length: 13 amino acids. The CDR3, as DNA: TGTGCCAGCAGCGAGGGGGTAGGTTATGAAGCTTTCTTT. This gives the protein CASSEGVGYEAFF.

The chain employs TRBV9 and TRBJ2-3; TRBD2 aligns across 9 bases. This CDR3 spans 16 amino acids. Trimming removed 1 base from V and 4 bases from J; junction bases left unmatched: 7. In germline, CDR1 is SGDLS, CDR2 YYNGEE. This CDR3 is CASSVFSGSLADTQYF. DNA of the CDR3: TGTGCCAGCAGCGTATTTAGCGGGAGTCTCGCAGATACGCAGTATTTT. Full variable domain (remainder filled in from reference TRBV9 and TRBJ2-3): DSGVTQTPKHLITATGQRVTLRCSPRSGDLSVYWYQQSLDQGLQFLIQYYNGEERAKGNILERFSAQQFPDLHSELNLSSLELGDSALYFCASSVFSGSLADTQYFGPGTRLTVL.

V usage is TRBV27 and J usage is TRBJ2-7; no clear D gene. The germline V and J ends were trimmed by 6 bases and 1 base, with 19 bases remaining between them. This CDR3 region has 16 residues. CDR1 and CDR2 from the germline V gene are MNHEY and SMNVEV (reference sequence). This chain's CDR3 is CASSNVRTASSYEQYF. In nucleotides, the CDR3 is TGTGCCAGCAGCAATGTACGGACCGCGTCATCCTACGAGCAGTACTTC.

The rearrangement uses TRBV9 and TRBJ2-1, with D perhaps being TRBD1 or TRBD2 (6 bases each). The CDR3 is 16 residues long. Germline CDR1 and CDR2: SGDLS and YYNGEE. Trimming took 0 bases from V and 4 from J, leaving 14 bases between them. The CDR3 protein is CASSVEGGGGYNEQFF. The CDR3 DNA follows: TGTGCCAGCAGCGTAGAAGGGGGAGGAGGTTACAATGAGCAGTTCTTC. The full variable domain, rest sourced from reference TRBV9 and TRBJ2-1, is DSGVTQTPKHLITATGQRVTLRCSPRSGDLSVYWYQQSLDQGLQFLIQYYNGEERAKGNILERFSAQQFPDLHSELNLSSLELGDSALYFCASSVEGGGGYNEQFFGPGTRLTVL.

The chain recombines TRBV18 with TRBJ2-1; TRBD2 matches at 12 bases. CDR1 KGHSH and CDR2 LQKENI come from the germline V gene. This CDR3 has 17 amino acids. J was trimmed by 3 bases and V by 2 bases; bases with no gene match: 5. CDR3 nucleotide sequence: TGTGCCAGCTCACCATTGGCGACTAGCGGGAGCTACAATGAGCAGTTCTTC. It yields the protein CASSPLATSGSYNEQFF.

This clone showed up just a few times. The rearrangement links TRBV7-9 to TRBJ1-4; no clear D. Trimming left V 3 bases short and J 8 bases short, with 13 bases between. The germline V gene encodes CDR1 SEHNR and CDR2 FQNEAQ (reference sequence). The CDR3 length is 14 residues. The CDR3 sequence is CASSFGGNREKLFF. The DNA of the CDR3 is TGTGCCAGCAGCTTCGGCGGTAATAGGGAAAAACTGTTTTTT. Drawing the rest from reference TRBV7-9 and TRBJ1-4, the complete variable domain is DTGVSQNPRHKITKRGQNVTFRCDPISEHNRLYWYRQTLGQGPEFLTYFQNEAQLEKSRLLSDRFSAERPKGSFSTLEIQRTEQGDSAMYLCASSFGGNREKLFFGSGTQLSVL.

The sample holds one count of this clone. This chain links TRBV6-5 with TRBJ1-3; D gene ambiguous. Looked up from germline, CDR1 is MNHEY and CDR2 is SVGAGI. The CDR3 loop spans 16 amino acids. The ends were cut back, 2 bases at V and 0 bases at J, with 11 bases in the middle. The CDR3 DNA follows: TGTGCCAGCAGTTACCTTCCGGCTTTCTCTGGAAACACCATATATTTT. The encoded protein is CASSYLPAFSGNTIYF.

The rearrangement joins TRBV11-1 to TRBJ2-1; 9 nucleotides agree with TRBD2. This CDR3 has 14 amino acids. Germline V gene sequence: CDR1 SGHAT, CDR2 FQDESV (reference sequence). Trimming took 5 bases from V and 16 from J; bases not matched to a gene: 15. The CDR3 DNA sequence: TGTGCCAGCAGCCCACCTGGGGGTAGCGGGAGTCACTTCTTC. It codes for CASSPPGGSGSHFF.

The V call is TRBV4-1, the J call TRBJ2-2; 7 bases are a match to TRBD2. After removal of 1 base from V and 6 bases from J, the junction contained 5 bases not matched to a gene. CDR1 is MGHRA and CDR2 is YSYEKL in the germline V gene. This CDR3 contains 15 residues. CDR3 sequence reads: CASSQATSASGELFF. CDR3 bases: TGCGCCAGCAGCCAAGCAACTAGCGCTTCCGGGGAGCTGTTTTTT.

The genes are TRBV28 and TRBJ2-7; D is unclear. Trimming cost V 8 bases and J 1 base, with 15 bases left between them. CDR3 length: 14 amino acids. Per germline, CDR1 MDHEN and CDR2 SYDVKM. The CDR3 loop reads CASVDFVGSYEQYF. The CDR3 DNA sequence: TGTGCCAGCGTGGATTTCGTCGGGTCCTACGAGCAGTACTTC.

V is TRBV5-1 and J is TRBJ1-1; D possibly corresponds to TRBD1 (5 bases). CDR3 length equals 12 residues. CDR1 SGHRS and CDR2 YFSETQ come from the germline V gene. V gave up 1 base and J gave up 7 bases, with 8 bases separating them. The CDR3 loop is CASSLTGFEAFF. CDR3 DNA sequence: TGCGCCAGCAGCTTGACAGGTTTTGAAGCTTTCTTT.

The rearrangement links TRBV19 to TRBJ1-2; 7 bases are a match to TRBD1. V lost 4 bases and J lost 4; bases outside the gene matches: 3. In germline, CDR1 is LNHDA, CDR2 SQIVND (reference sequence). The CDR3 contains 13 residues. DNA of the CDR3: TGTGCCAGTAGTACAGGGACAGTCTATGGCTACACCTTC. This encodes CASSTGTVYGYTF.

This clone was observed a few times. The genes are TRBV5-3 and TRBJ1-1; D call uncertain. TRBV5-3 is treated as an ORF (open reading frame) with a function not yet certain. V lost 8 bases to trimming and J lost 2 bases, with 16 bases between them. The CDR3 is 14 amino acids. CDR3: CASSRDGTNTEAFF. CDR3 DNA: TGTGCCAGCAGCAGAGACGGAACAAACACTGAAGCTTTCTTT.

The chain couples TRBV4-1 to TRBJ1-3; the D gene is possibly TRBD1 (6 bases). V lost 1 base and J 0 bases, leaving 10 bases between the germline ends. Germline values: CDR1 MGHRA, CDR2 YSYEKL. The CDR3 has 16 amino acids. DNA of the CDR3: TGCGCCAGCAGCCAAGTCAAGGGGGACTCTGGAAACACCATATATTTT. Protein sequence: CASSQVKGDSGNTIYF.

This clone was seen a single time. V is TRBV30 and J is TRBJ1-3; D is perhaps TRBD1 (5 bases). Germline CDR1 is GTSNPN and CDR2 is SVGIG (reference sequence). Trimming cost V 2 bases and J 1 base, with 15 bases left between them. The CDR3 is 16 residues long. DNA for the CDR3: TGTGCCTGGAGTCTAGGGACGGGATTTTCTGGAAACACCATATATTTT. Translated, it gives CAWSLGTGFSGNTIYF. Looking up the rest from reference TRBV30 and TRBJ1-3 gives the full variable domain: SQTIHQWPATLVQPVGSPLSLECTVEGTSNPNLYWYRQAAGRGLQLLFYSVGIGQISSEVPQNLSASRPQDRQFILSSKKLLLSDSGFYLCAWSLGTGFSGNTIYFGEGSWLTVV.

The chain links TRBV29-1 to TRBJ2-1, with 8 bases identical to TRBD2. This CDR3 is 18 amino acids long. Germline-derived CDR1 and CDR2 are SQVTM and ANQGSEA. With V trimmed by 6 bases and J by 0 bases, 16 bases remained unmatched. DNA of the CDR3: TGCAGCGTCGGGAGAAGCCTACTAGCGGAAAGCTCCTACAATGAGCAGTTCTTC. Encoded protein: CSVGRSLLAESSYNEQFF.

The chain carries TRBV4-2 and TRBJ1-5; D might be TRBD1 (5 bases). V dropped 0 bases and J dropped 1 base, with 7 bases sitting between them. This CDR3 has 15 amino acids. Per germline, CDR1 LGHNA and CDR2 YNFKEQ. The CDR3 protein is CASSQDGGSNQPQHF. CDR3 coding DNA: TGTGCCAGCAGCCAAGACGGGGGGAGCAATCAGCCCCAGCATTTT.

The chain joins TRBV4-1 to TRBJ1-1, with a weak D call TRBD1 (5 bases). The germline CDR1 and CDR2 sequences are MGHRA and YSYEKL. The CDR3 is made up of 17 amino acids. Trimming removed 4 bases from V and 2 bases from J, with 20 bases in between. The CDR3 loop is CASSPRKTETFNTEAFF. CDR3 in DNA: TGCGCCAGCAGCCCTAGGAAGACAGAGACTTTTAACACTGAAGCTTTCTTT.